This T cell receptor beta chain originates from a study of cytomegalovirus exposure and HLA in healthy donors. Findings and limits, study-wide: HLA restriction was apparent for most CMV-associated TCR beta chains in a later analysis. Donors were assumed by presence/absence analyses to have roughly uniform sequencing depth. A later analysis reported that several of the most significant clusters appeared to be linked to common viral pathogens, among them Epstein-Barr virus.

Note on this clone: Its cognate antigen is unknown.

In the PCR, 60 Vbeta and 13 Jbeta primers were used. Sequencing used immunoSEQ multiplex PCR; TCRdb keeps in-frame clones, though not all of them. This sample yields 190,000 or so clones, of which about 80% are seen a single time; more than 8.5% belongs to the top ten. Losses at the gene ends were 3 bases for V and 6 bases for J; bases not matched to a gene: 8. CDR3 length: 15 amino acids. CDR1 is SGHDT and CDR2 is YYEEEE in the germline V gene. Nominally healthy donors provided the samples, though records likely missed some immune exposures. Material: PBMCs. The sequence derives from a woman aged 50 to 65 in good health and CMV-seropositive. V usage is TRBV5-6 and J usage is TRBJ2-2; 7 bases align to TRBD1. The CDR3 loop is CASSSPGQWSGELFF. The CDR3 bases are TGTGCCAGCAGCTCACCGGGACAGTGGTCCGGGGAGCTGTTTTTT. Based on the CDR3 plus reference TRBV5-6 and TRBJ2-2, the full variable domain is DAGVTQSPTHLIKTRGQQVTLRCSPKSGHDTVSWYQQALGQGPQFIFQYYEEEERQRGNFPDRFSGHQFPNYSSELNVNALLLGDSALYLCASSSPGQWSGELFFGEGSRLTVL.